This TCR beta chain was sequenced in a study of OX40 agonist ivuxolimab in advanced cancers. Study context: Patients were under 90% male with ages roughly 23 to 85, mean 60. Prior checkpoint blockade (anti-PD-1, anti-PD-L1 or anti-CTLA-4) was permitted; approximately 40% had it.

Drawing of blood for sampling happened at baseline, at cycle 4 day 1, and at cycle 7 day 1. Sequencing used immunoSEQ multiplex PCR; TCRdb keeps in-frame clones, though not all of them. This sample has some 65,000 clones, with about 85% found just once. This CDR3 has 12 residues. V dropped 4 bases and J dropped 16 bases, with 20 bases sitting between them. Germline V CDR1 and CDR2: SQVTM, ANQGSEA. The sample here was CD4+ or CD8+ T cells sorted from blood, taken in a trial of the OX40 agonist ivuxolimab. The J gene is TRBJ2-1, the V gene TRBV29-1; the D gene is possibly TRBD2 (6 bases). This TCR derives from an adult with an advanced solid tumor such as melanoma, head and neck, liver or kidney cancer. The chain's CDR3 is CSVGGERTSPFF. In nucleotides, the CDR3 is TGCAGCGTTGGGGGGGAGAGGACCTCACCTTTCTTC.